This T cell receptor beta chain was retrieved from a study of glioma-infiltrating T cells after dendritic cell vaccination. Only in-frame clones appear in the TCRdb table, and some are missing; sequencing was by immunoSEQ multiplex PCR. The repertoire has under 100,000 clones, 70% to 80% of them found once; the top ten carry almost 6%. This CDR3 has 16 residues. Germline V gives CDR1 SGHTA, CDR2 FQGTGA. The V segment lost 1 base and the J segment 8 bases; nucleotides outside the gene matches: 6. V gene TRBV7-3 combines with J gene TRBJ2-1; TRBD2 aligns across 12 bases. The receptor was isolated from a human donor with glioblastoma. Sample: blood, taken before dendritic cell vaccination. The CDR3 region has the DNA TGTGCCAGCAGCTTAATCCATCCTAGCGGGGGGGATGAGCAGTTCTTC. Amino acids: CASSLIHPSGGDEQFF.